These 18 T cell receptor beta chains originate from one sample sequenced in a study of cytotoxic CD8 clonotypes in ibrutinib-treated CLL. Sequencing used immunoSEQ multiplex PCR; TCRdb keeps in-frame clones, though not all of them. The sample lists about 120,000 clones; 58% were seen once. The sample in question was PBMCs, obtained after 24 months of ibrutinib treatment. Every receptor here comes from a human donor with chronic lymphocytic leukemia.

Here the CDR3 DNA reads TGTGCCAGCAGTTTTTGGGACACCCCCCCTGATGAGCAGTTCTTC. It translates to CASSFWDTPPDEQFF. The chain has TRBV28 and TRBJ2-1, with D possibly TRBD1 on 6 matching bases. The V gene's germline CDR1 is MDHEN and CDR2 SYDVKM. This CDR3 comprises 15 residues. The V and J ends lost 3 bases and 8 bases respectively, with 17 bases between them.

V is TRBV5-6 and J is TRBJ1-5, with a possible D match to TRBD1 (6 bases). The CDR3 sequence is 15 residues long. V was trimmed by 0 bases and J by 1 base, leaving 8 bases between them. Looked up from germline, CDR1 is SGHDT and CDR2 is YYEEEE. The CDR3 DNA reads as TGTGCCAGCAGCTTGGGGGGGGCAAGCAATCAGCCCCAGCATTTT. Protein: CASSLGGASNQPQHF. The variable domain in full, completed from reference TRBV5-6 and TRBJ1-5, reads DAGVTQSPTHLIKTRGQQVTLRCSPKSGHDTVSWYQQALGQGPQFIFQYYEEEERQRGNFPDRFSGHQFPNYSSELNVNALLLGDSALYLCASSLGGASNQPQHFGDGTRLSIL.

Only a few counts were recorded for this clone. This chain uses TRBV5-1 with TRBJ1-4, with D uncertain. The CDR3 length is 18 residues. Germline V gene sequence: CDR1 SGHRS, CDR2 YFSETQ. Deletions cut 5 bases from V and 2 bases from J, with 22 bases between. The CDR3 nucleotides read TGCGCCAGCAGTCCGGCCCCCAAGGGAGTGGGGACTAATGAAAAACTGTTTTTT. It yields the protein CASSPAPKGVGTNEKLFF.

This clone was detected once. V usage is TRBV6-6 and J usage is TRBJ2-7; 9 bases map to TRBD1. J lost 2 bases, V lost 7 bases, and 6 bases had no gene match. Per germline, CDR1 MNHNY and CDR2 SVGAGI (reference sequence). The CDR3 has 14 amino acids. CDR3: CASIGQGRTYEQYF. CDR3 sequence (DNA): TGTGCCAGCATCGGACAGGGGCGAACCTACGAGCAGTACTTC.

This clone was recorded at least ten times. The chain uses TRBV21-1 and TRBJ1-5; the D call of TRBD1 is as the table states it, not checked on the DNA. TRBV21-1 constitutes a pseudogene. The CDR3 has 15 residues. CDR3 DNA: TGTGCCAGCAGCACGGGACAGGGTCGCAATCAGCCCCAGCATTTT. Translating gives CASSTGQGRNQPQHF.

The chain carries TRBV30 and TRBJ1-5; tentatively, D is TRBD1 (6 bases). V dropped 3 bases and J dropped 3 bases, with 12 bases sitting between them. The CDR3 spans 14 residues. Germline V gives CDR1 GTSNPN, CDR2 SVGIG (reference sequence). Here the CDR3 DNA reads TGTGCCTGGAGGGATGACAGGCCCAATCAGCCCCAGCATTTT. It yields the protein CAWRDDRPNQPQHF.

In its sample, this clone was seen a few times. The V gene is TRBV9, the J gene TRBJ1-1, with TRBD1 matching 7 bases. V shed 0 bases, J shed 6 bases, and the junction held 8 bases outside the gene matches. CDR3 length equals 15 residues. CDR1 is SGDLS, CDR2 YYNGEE, per germline. This chain's CDR3 is CASSVGPTGSAEAFF. DNA of the CDR3: TGTGCCAGCAGCGTAGGCCCGACAGGGTCGGCTGAAGCTTTCTTT.

V gene TRBV9 combines with J gene TRBJ2-2; 7 nucleotides line up with TRBD1. Germline V CDR1 and CDR2: SGDLS, YYNGEE. V shed 5 bases, J shed 1 base, and the junction held 11 bases outside the gene matches. This CDR3 is built from 17 residues. The DNA for the CDR3 is TGTGCCAGCAGAACCGATCCGGGACAGAAGAACACCGGGGAGCTGTTTTTT. As protein: CASRTDPGQKNTGELFF.

This chain links TRBV29-1 with TRBJ1-2; possible D gene TRBD1, 5 bases. The CDR3 contains 13 residues. Trimming pared 5 bases from V and 8 bases from J, leaving 18 bases between. Germline CDR1 reads SQVTM; CDR2 reads ANQGSEA. CDR3 nucleotide sequence: TGCAGCGTTACTCCCGTAGGGGCGGAGGGCTACACCTTC. It is translated as CSVTPVGAEGYTF.

V and J are TRBV5-1 and TRBJ1-1; a possible D gene is TRBD1 (5 bases). Germline CDR1 and CDR2: SGHRS and YFSETQ. The V end was cut by 6 bases, the J end by 1 base, with 10 bases between. The length of the CDR3 is 13 residues. The CDR3 region is CASTVGGNTEAFF. The CDR3 nucleotides are TGCGCCAGCACTGTGGGGGGGAACACTGAAGCTTTCTTT.

V gene TRBV9 combines with J gene TRBJ1-4; D might be TRBD1 (6 bases). Trimming removed 0 bases at V and 6 bases at J, with 15 bases between. The CDR3 spans 16 residues. The germline V gene has CDR1 SGDLS and CDR2 YYNGEE. Here the CDR3 reads CASSVGKGDTYEKLFF. The DNA of the CDR3 is TGTGCCAGCAGCGTAGGGAAGGGGGACACCTATGAAAAACTGTTTTTT.

A few counts support this clone. The chain uses TRBV5-1 and TRBJ2-5; maybe TRBD2 (5 bases). This CDR3 comprises 15 residues. Germline CDR1 and CDR2: SGHRS and YFSETQ. The V end was cut by 4 bases, the J end by 3 bases, with 16 bases between. The CDR3 is CASSNGNNMKETQYF. DNA for the CDR3: TGCGCCAGCAGCAACGGGAATAATATGAAAGAGACCCAGTACTTC.

The rearrangement links TRBV7-2 to TRBJ2-1; D possibly corresponds to TRBD1 (6 bases). Trimming cost V 5 bases and J 9 bases, with 17 bases left between them. This CDR3 comprises 14 residues. Germline V gives CDR1 SGHTA, CDR2 FQGNSA. The CDR3 loop is CASSTKGGIGEQFF. CDR3 coding DNA: TGTGCCAGCAGCACTAAAGGGGGAATCGGTGAGCAGTTCTTC.

The chain couples TRBV4-1 to TRBJ2-3; D is perhaps TRBD2 (5 bases). The V end was cut by 0 bases, the J end by 8 bases, with 12 bases between. From germline, CDR1 is MGHRA and CDR2 YSYEKL. The CDR3 covers 14 residues. Here the CDR3 reads CASSQDRIGVTQYF. The CDR3 nucleotides are TGCGCCAGCAGCCAAGATCGTATCGGGGTTACGCAGTATTTT.

This clone was found a few times. The rearrangement uses TRBV5-4 and TRBJ1-1; D is unresolved. Per germline, CDR1 SGHNT and CDR2 YYREEE (reference sequence). Trimming removed 3 bases from V and 5 bases from J, with 14 bases in between. The CDR3 loop spans 14 amino acids. The CDR3 spells CASSWLGGRTEAFF. DNA for the CDR3: TGTGCCAGCAGCTGGCTGGGAGGAAGGACTGAAGCTTTCTTT.

The CDR3 protein is CASSDQGSIRETQYF. The CDR3 nucleotides read TGTGCCAGTAGCGACCAGGGATCGATTAGAGAGACCCAGTACTTC. The gene calls are TRBV19 and TRBJ2-5; a weak D match, TRBD1 (5 bases). CDR1 and CDR2 from the germline V gene are LNHDA and SQIVND (reference sequence). V was pared by 6 bases and J by 4 bases, with 18 bases between. This CDR3 is built from 15 residues.

The CDR3 coding sequence is TGTGCCAGCAGCATTTTTCACGGTGGCGGCGAGCAGTACTTC. It encodes CASSIFHGGGEQYF. This sequence joins TRBV7-8 and TRBJ2-7; D call uncertain. From germline, CDR1 is SGHVS and CDR2 FQNEAQ. The V end lost 5 bases, the J end lost 6 bases, and 17 bases lay between the germline ends. The CDR3 loop spans 14 amino acids.

This chain connects TRBV5-1 to TRBJ2-7, with D perhaps matching TRBD1 (6 bases). CDR3 length: 13 residues. Trimming stripped 4 bases from V and 2 bases from J, with 10 bases between. Germline CDR1 reads SGHRS; CDR2 reads YFSETQ. The chain's CDR3 is CASSKTGAYEQYF. For the CDR3, the DNA is TGCGCCAGCAGCAAGACAGGAGCCTACGAGCAGTACTTC.